The next 29 T cell receptor beta chains were all read from a single sample in a study of radiation and T cells in renal cell carcinoma. Time point in this sample: blood 2 weeks post-SBRT. Treatment noted: 15 Gy SBRT to primary tumor, nephrectomy 4 weeks later. Produced via immunoSEQ multiplex PCR; TCRdb's table is partial and in-frame only. Altogether roughly 150,000 clones are present, about nine tenths being singletons, with the ten largest covering about an eighth. This specimen consisted of blood, obtained from a patient whose treatment included radiotherapy and nephrectomy. These receptors originate from a woman in her 50s with renal cell carcinoma.

The genes are TRBV29-1 and TRBJ2-3, with 10 bases lining up with TRBD2. The V gene end was trimmed by 3 bases and the J gene end by 5 bases; junction bases not matched to a gene: 2. The CDR3 spans 13 residues. The germline CDR1 and CDR2 sequences are SQVTM and ANQGSEA. CDR3 DNA sequence: TGCAGCGTTGAGAGCGGGGGGGGAGATACGCAGTATTTT. Its protein is CSVESGGGDTQYF.

The CDR3 sequence is CASSDRQGARNEQFF. For the CDR3, the DNA is TGTGCCAGCAGTGATCGACAGGGGGCACGTAATGAGCAGTTCTTC. This rearrangement joins TRBV25-1 to TRBJ2-1; 10 bases map to TRBD1. Trimming cost V 3 bases and J 7 bases; bases outside gene matches: 6. Looked up from germline, CDR1 is MGHDK and CDR2 is SYGVNS. The CDR3 is 15 amino acids.

This rearrangement joins TRBV7-3 to TRBJ2-7, with a weak D call TRBD1 (6 bases). V was pared by 5 bases and J by 3 bases, with 11 bases between. The V gene's germline CDR1 is SGHTA and CDR2 FQGTGA. The CDR3 consists of 13 residues. This CDR3 reads CASSPDRHYEQYF. The CDR3 region has the DNA TGTGCCAGCAGCCCCGACAGGCACTACGAGCAGTACTTC.

The gene calls are TRBV6-6 and TRBJ2-2, with D uncertain. The V end was cut by 2 bases, the J end by 6 bases, with 13 bases between. This CDR3 comprises 15 residues. Germline loops: CDR1 MNHNY, CDR2 SVGAGI (reference sequence). The CDR3, as DNA: TGTGCCAGCAGTTACGCCGGAAGACGGGCCGGGGAGCTGTTTTTT. Its translation: CASSYAGRRAGELFF.

This chain links TRBV18 with TRBJ2-2, with no clear D. CDR3 length: 17 residues. Germline CDR1 reads KGHSH; CDR2 reads LQKENI. Deletions cut 5 bases from V and 3 bases from J, with 19 bases between. The CDR3 DNA sequence: TGTGCCAGCTCATTCGTGATCCCAATGACGGACACCGGGGAGCTGTTTTTT. Translated, it gives CASSFVIPMTDTGELFF.

This clone appeared a single time. The V and J genes are TRBV7-9 and TRBJ1-4; perhaps TRBD1 as D (6 bases). Per the germline V gene, CDR1 is SEHNR and CDR2 is FQNEAQ (reference sequence). The CDR3 covers 16 residues. V lost 5 bases, J lost 7 bases, and 20 bases lay in between. In DNA, the CDR3 is TGTGCCAGCAGCCCCCAACGGGGGGGCGGGGGTGAAAAACTGTTTTTT. As protein: CASSPQRGGGGEKLFF.

The chain employs TRBV10-1 and TRBJ1-3; D gene unclear. CDR1 and CDR2 (germline): WNHNN, SYGVQD (reference sequence). With 6 bases removed from V and 0 bases from J, the gap between germline ends came to 15 bases. The CDR3 has 16 residues. CDR3 protein: CASSLPGWSSGNTIYF. CDR3 in DNA: TGCGCCAGCAGCCTCCCTGGGTGGAGCTCTGGAAACACCATATATTTT.

The chain combines TRBV27 with TRBJ1-2; TRBD1 matches at 10 bases. CDR3 length equals 16 residues. V lost 3 bases to trimming and J lost 2 bases; unmatched junction nucleotides: 6. The germline V gene encodes CDR1 MNHEY and CDR2 SMNVEV (reference sequence). The CDR3 nucleotides are TGTGCCAGCAGTTTCAGACAGGGGGCAAAGAACTATGGCTACACCTTC. It encodes CASSFRQGAKNYGYTF.

The chain recombines TRBV6-6 with TRBJ1-4; a possible D gene is TRBD1 (6 bases). This CDR3 contains 16 residues. V was clipped by 2 bases and J by 7 bases, with 17 bases between them. Germline V CDR1 and CDR2: MNHNY, SVGAGI (reference sequence). CDR3: CASSYPPGAAAEKLFF. CDR3 in DNA: TGTGCCAGCAGTTACCCCCCAGGGGCGGCAGCTGAAAAACTGTTTTTT.

V and J are TRBV9 and TRBJ2-3, with 14 bases aligning to TRBD2. The CDR3 consists of 20 residues. J lost 4 bases, V lost 1 base, and 14 bases had no gene match. Germline values: CDR1 SGDLS, CDR2 YYNGEE. Here the CDR3 DNA reads TGTGCCAGCAGCGTAATGGGAACGTGGACTAGCGGGGGGCTGGCAGATACGCAGTATTTT. Translation: CASSVMGTWTSGGLADTQYF.

The chain employs TRBV29-1 and TRBJ1-4; 9 positions agree with TRBD1. The junction had 5 bases not matched to a gene; V was cut back by 6 bases and J by 3 bases. This CDR3 spans 14 amino acids. Germline V gene lookup returns CDR1 SQVTM and CDR2 ANQGSEA. The DNA of the CDR3 is TGCAGCGTGGCAACAGGGGGCTCTAATGAAAAACTGTTTTTT. This translates into CSVATGGSNEKLFF.

The V call is TRBV25-1, the J call TRBJ1-1; D gene ambiguous. The V end lost 4 bases, the J end lost 1 base, and 10 bases lay between the germline ends. This CDR3 is built from 14 residues. Germline V gene data show CDR1 as MGHDK and CDR2 as SYGVNS. This CDR3 is CASSVLRGNTEAFF. DNA of the CDR3: TGTGCCAGCAGTGTACTCCGGGGGAACACTGAAGCTTTCTTT.

This clone is a singleton in its sample. The CDR3 nucleotides are TGTGCCAGCTTCCTAGAGGGTTTAGCTAACTATGGCTACACCTTC. It encodes CASFLEGLANYGYTF. The gene calls are TRBV6-6 and TRBJ1-2; the D is unclear. This CDR3 is built from 15 residues. The V gene's germline CDR1 is MNHNY and CDR2 SVGAGI (reference sequence). The ends were cut back, 8 bases at V and 0 bases at J, with 16 bases in the middle.

The V gene is TRBV7-9, the J gene TRBJ1-3; D uncertain. CDR3 length: 13 amino acids. Germline CDR1 reads SEHNR; CDR2 reads FQNEAQ (reference sequence). The germline V and J ends were trimmed by 1 base and 3 bases, with 4 bases remaining between them. Here the CDR3 DNA reads TGTGCCAGCAGCTTAGACTTTGGAAACACCATATATTTT. Translating gives CASSLDFGNTIYF.

This chain joins TRBV6-1 and TRBJ2-5; D is possibly TRBD1 or TRBD2 (6 bases each). Germline CDR1 MNHNS, CDR2 SASEGT. Trimming shortened V by 5 bases and J by 6 bases, and 19 bases separated the two germline ends. This CDR3 is 15 amino acids long. The CDR3 reads CASSLSRGRIKTQYF. As DNA, the CDR3 is TGTGCCAGCAGTCTTTCCCGGGGGCGAATCAAGACCCAGTACTTC.

The chain uses TRBV5-5 and TRBJ2-4; weak D call: TRBD1 (6 bases). Germline values: CDR1 SGHKS, CDR2 YYEKEE (reference sequence). The CDR3 runs 16 residues. The germline V and J ends were trimmed by 4 bases and 0 bases, with 14 bases remaining between them. CDR3 amino acids: CASSPRTVEAKNIQYF. CDR3 DNA sequence: TGTGCCAGCAGCCCAAGGACAGTCGAAGCCAAAAACATTCAGTACTTC.

This clone was seen only once. V is TRBV7-2 and J is TRBJ2-7; D may be TRBD1 (6 bases). Trimming removed 5 bases from V and 6 bases from J, with 20 bases in between. CDR1 SGHTA and CDR2 FQGNSA come from the germline V gene. The CDR3 is 15 residues long. The chain's CDR3 is CASSPTGQARGEQYF. The CDR3 DNA reads as TGTGCCAGCAGCCCAACGGGACAAGCCCGCGGCGAGCAGTACTTC.

This chain connects TRBV7-8 to TRBJ1-5, with a possible D match to TRBD1 (5 bases). Deletions cut 1 base from V and 2 bases from J, with 18 bases between. CDR3 length: 18 amino acids. Germline V gene data show CDR1 as SGHVS and CDR2 as FQNEAQ. DNA for the CDR3: TGTGCCAGCAGCTTAGGGGGTCGGATAGACAGTGGCAATCAGCCCCAGCATTTT. Its translation is CASSLGGRIDSGNQPQHF.

The rearrangement joins TRBV19 to TRBJ2-3; D might be TRBD2 (6 bases). Germline CDR1 LNHDA, CDR2 SQIVND (reference sequence). The CDR3 is made up of 13 amino acids. V lost 3 bases to trimming and J lost 6 bases, with 10 bases between them. The CDR3 bases are TGTGCCAGTAGTATTGGAGGGACCGATACGCAGTATTTT. Amino acid sequence: CASSIGGTDTQYF.

This chain links TRBV12-2 with TRBJ1-1; the table's D call of TRBD1 was not tested on the DNA. TRBV12-2 counts as a pseudogene. CDR3 length: 13 amino acids. The CDR3 nucleotides read TGTGCAAGTCGCCCGCAGGACATTGCTGAAGCTTTCTTT. Translating it yields CASRPQDIAEAFF.

This chain uses TRBV5-1 with TRBJ1-4, with D hard to call. Looked up from germline, CDR1 is SGHRS and CDR2 is YFSETQ. This CDR3 comprises 13 residues. Trimming shortened V by 0 bases and J by 3 bases, and 3 bases separated the two germline ends. The CDR3 region has the DNA TGCGCCAGCAGCTTGGTACCTAATGAAAAACTGTTTTTT. This sequence encodes CASSLVPNEKLFF.

The chain couples TRBV7-8 to TRBJ2-7; D remains ambiguous. Trimming removed 2 bases at V and 0 bases at J, with 17 bases between. The CDR3 has 17 amino acids. Germline V gene data show CDR1 as SGHVS and CDR2 as FQNEAQ. CDR3 in DNA: TGTGCCAGCAGCTTAATTCCAGCTTCTTACCTCTCCTACGAGCAGTACTTC. The encoded protein is CASSLIPASYLSYEQYF.

The V and J genes are TRBV5-1 and TRBJ2-2; D may match TRBD1 or TRBD2 (5 bases each). The V end was cut by 4 bases, the J end by 0 bases, with 7 bases between. CDR3 length: 14 amino acids. The germline V gene encodes CDR1 SGHRS and CDR2 YFSETQ. This chain's CDR3 is CASSRDPNTGELFF. The CDR3 nucleotides read TGCGCCAGCAGCCGGGACCCGAACACCGGGGAGCTGTTTTTT.

V gene TRBV14 combines with J gene TRBJ2-5; TRBD1 matches 7 bases. There are 14 residues in the CDR3. The V gene end was trimmed by 4 bases and the J gene end by 1 base; junction bases not matched to a gene: 3. CDR1 and CDR2 from the germline V gene are SGHDN and FVKESK. This chain's CDR3 is CASSPDRVQETQYF. As DNA, the CDR3 is TGTGCCAGCAGCCCCGACAGGGTCCAAGAGACCCAGTACTTC.

V and J are TRBV5-1 and TRBJ2-5; D possibly corresponds to TRBD1 (5 bases). The V end lost 4 bases, the J end lost 5 bases, and 12 bases lay between the germline ends. CDR3 length equals 13 residues. Germline V lookup: CDR1 SGHRS, CDR2 YFSETQ. The CDR3 spells CASSLTVVETQYF. In DNA, the CDR3 is TGCGCCAGCAGCCTGACAGTTGTCGAGACCCAGTACTTC.

This chain joins TRBV9 and TRBJ2-5; 11 positions agree with TRBD2. CDR1 is SGDLS and CDR2 is YYNGEE in the germline V gene. The J segment lost 2 bases and the V segment lost 3 bases, leaving 3 bases of the junction unmatched. The CDR3 sequence is 15 residues long. CDR3 sequence (DNA): TGTGCCAGCAGCGCCACTAGCGGGAGACAAGAGACCCAGTACTTC. Its protein product is CASSATSGRQETQYF.

The genes are TRBV9 and TRBJ1-2; perhaps TRBD1 as D (6 bases). The ends were cut back, 2 bases at V and 2 bases at J, with 16 bases in the middle. Germline V gene lookup returns CDR1 SGDLS and CDR2 YYNGEE. CDR3 size: 16 residues. In DNA form, the CDR3 reads TGTGCCAGCAGCGTGGGGGGGCACTCACCGAACTATGGCTACACCTTC. It encodes CASSVGGHSPNYGYTF.

J is TRBJ1-6 and V is TRBV6-1; D is unresolved. CDR1 MNHNS and CDR2 SASEGT come from the germline V gene. The CDR3 has 14 amino acids. The V end was cut by 3 bases, the J end by 7 bases, with 10 bases between. The CDR3 DNA sequence: TGTGCCAGCAGTGATGATGGTGGGAATTCACCCCTCCACTTT. Amino acids: CASSDDGGNSPLHF.

This clone was observed a single time. The chain recombines TRBV4-2 with TRBJ2-3, with D tentatively TRBD2 (7 bases). CDR3 length equals 16 residues. The V end was cut by 0 bases, the J end by 2 bases, with 12 bases between. CDR1 and CDR2 (germline): LGHNA, YNFKEQ. The CDR3: CASSQEGGGLTDTQYF. The CDR3 region has the DNA TGTGCCAGCAGCCAAGAGGGGGGGGGCCTCACAGATACGCAGTATTTT.